These T cell receptor beta chains were read from a single sample in a study of PD-1 blockade in classical Hodgkin lymphoma. Sequencing was performed with immunoSEQ multiplex PCR; in TCRdb, only in-frame clones are kept and a portion is missing. Of 55,000 to 80,000 clones detected, just over 90% appear once; the ten largest clones hold 6.5% to 8%. The sequences come from peripheral blood mononuclear cells (PBMCs), collected at baseline. Receptors were obtained from a human donor with classical Hodgkin lymphoma. CDR3s include the opening cysteine and the closing phenylalanine or tryptophan. Each record gives: V gene, J gene, clone size, D gene, CDR3 protein, CDR3 DNA. A D gene is named only where the DNA matches it firmly. A row's size may be missing; if present it is once, few, many or a size class.

v_call: TRBV5-1
j_call: TRBJ1-3
clone_size: medium-sized
d_call: NA
cdr3_aa: CASSPLSPASGNTIYF
cdr3_nt: TGCGCCAGCAGCCCCCTTTCACCCGCCTCTGGAAACACCATATATTTT

v_call: TRBV18
j_call: TRBJ1-2
clone_size: NA
d_call: NA
cdr3_aa: CASSGIDSMYGYTF
cdr3_nt: TGTGCCAGCTCAGGGATCGATAGCATGTATGGCTACACCTTC

v_call: TRBV27
j_call: TRBJ2-7
clone_size: few
d_call: NA
cdr3_aa: CASSFAVPREQYF
cdr3_nt: TGTGCCAGCAGTTTCGCAGTCCCTAGGGAGCAGTACTTC

v_call: TRBV27
j_call: TRBJ1-2
clone_size: NA
d_call: NA
cdr3_aa: CASSPRVGGYTF
cdr3_nt: TGTGCCAGCAGTCCCAGGGTGGGCGGCTACACCTTC

v_call: TRBV7-9
j_call: TRBJ2-7
clone_size: once
d_call: TRBD1
cdr3_aa: CASSSRDRERYEQYF
cdr3_nt: TGTGCCAGCAGCAGCCGGGACAGGGAGAGGTACGAGCAGTACTTC

v_call: TRBV29-1
j_call: TRBJ2-5
clone_size: NA
d_call: NA
cdr3_aa: CSVQSAGETQYF
cdr3_nt: TGCAGCGTCCAGTCCGCTGGGGAGACCCAGTACTTC

v_call: TRBV6-5
j_call: TRBJ2-5
clone_size: NA
d_call: NA
cdr3_aa: CASGPLGAQETQYF
cdr3_nt: TGTGCCAGCGGACCCCTCGGGGCCCAAGAGACCCAGTACTTC

v_call: TRBV29-1
j_call: TRBJ1-1
clone_size: NA
d_call: TRBD1
cdr3_aa: CSVEDGQGFAEAFF
cdr3_nt: TGCAGCGTTGAAGATGGACAGGGGTTCGCTGAAGCTTTCTTT

v_call: TRBV11-2
j_call: TRBJ1-3
clone_size: NA
d_call: NA
cdr3_aa: CASSLGRSGNTIYF
cdr3_nt: TGTGCCAGCAGCTTAGGGCGATCTGGAAACACCATATATTTT

v_call: TRBV4-1
j_call: TRBJ1-1
clone_size: NA
d_call: NA
cdr3_aa: CASSQAEGLAEAFF
cdr3_nt: TGCGCCAGCAGCCAGGCTGAGGGGCTGGCTGAAGCTTTCTTT

v_call: TRBV28
j_call: TRBJ2-4
clone_size: NA
d_call: NA
cdr3_aa: CASSLNGHAKNIQYF
cdr3_nt: TGTGCCAGCAGTTTAAATGGTCATGCCAAAAACATTCAGTACTTC

v_call: TRBV27
j_call: TRBJ2-5
clone_size: NA
d_call: NA
cdr3_aa: CASSPPSAGTYQETQYF
cdr3_nt: TGTGCCAGCAGTCCCCCTTCCGCGGGAACCTACCAAGAGACCCAGTACTTC

v_call: TRBV4-3
j_call: TRBJ2-1
clone_size: once
d_call: NA
cdr3_aa: CASSQGGGGYEQFF
cdr3_nt: TGCGCCAGCAGCCAGGGGGGTGGGGGCTATGAGCAGTTCTTC

v_call: TRBV19
j_call: TRBJ2-3
clone_size: few
d_call: NA
cdr3_aa: CASSPRLDTDTQYF
cdr3_nt: TGTGCCAGCTCCCCGCGACTAGACACAGATACGCAGTATTTT

v_call: TRBV6-4
j_call: TRBJ2-1
clone_size: NA
d_call: TRBD2
cdr3_aa: CASAAPGLADPYNEQFF
cdr3_nt: TGTGCCAGCGCTGCTCCGGGACTAGCGGACCCCTACAATGAGCAGTTCTTC

v_call: TRBV30
j_call: TRBJ2-7
clone_size: NA
d_call: TRBD1
cdr3_aa: CAYRDRREQYF
cdr3_nt: TGTGCCTACCGGGACAGACGCGAGCAGTACTTC

v_call: TRBV2
j_call: TRBJ2-3
clone_size: NA
d_call: NA
cdr3_aa: CASIFDLLTDTQYF
cdr3_nt: TGTGCCAGCATATTCGACCTTCTCACAGATACGCAGTATTTT

v_call: TRBV5-1
j_call: TRBJ2-7
clone_size: NA
d_call: NA
cdr3_aa: CASSLGRPPYEQYF
cdr3_nt: TGCGCCAGCAGCTTAGGGAGGCCCCCCTACGAGCAGTACTTC

v_call: TRBV5-1
j_call: TRBJ1-4
clone_size: NA
d_call: TRBD1
cdr3_aa: CASSLEGAATNEKLFF
cdr3_nt: TGCGCCAGCAGCTTAGAGGGGGCGGCAACTAATGAAAAACTGTTTTTT

v_call: TRBV5-5
j_call: TRBJ1-4
clone_size: NA
d_call: NA
cdr3_aa: CASSLGESNEKLFF
cdr3_nt: TGTGCCAGCAGCTTGGGAGAGAGCAATGAAAAACTGTTTTTT

v_call: TRBV9
j_call: TRBJ2-7
clone_size: NA
d_call: NA
cdr3_aa: CASSVSGEAREQYF
cdr3_nt: TGTGCCAGCAGCGTCTCGGGGGAAGCCCGCGAGCAGTACTTC

v_call: TRBV9
j_call: TRBJ1-1
clone_size: NA
d_call: NA
cdr3_aa: CASSVEGRANTEAFF
cdr3_nt: TGTGCCAGCAGCGTAGAGGGCAGGGCGAACACTGAAGCTTTCTTT

v_call: TRBV5-1
j_call: TRBJ1-5
clone_size: once
d_call: NA
cdr3_aa: CASSLGLLSNQPQHF
cdr3_nt: TGCGCCAGCAGCTTGGGGCTATTAAGCAATCAGCCCCAGCATTTT

v_call: TRBV5-6
j_call: TRBJ2-7
clone_size: NA
d_call: TRBD1
cdr3_aa: CASSFGTGLYEQYF
cdr3_nt: TGTGCCAGCAGTTTCGGGACAGGTTTATATGAGCAGTACTTC

v_call: TRBV19
j_call: TRBJ1-1
clone_size: NA
d_call: TRBD1
cdr3_aa: CAISMTGGSTEAFF
cdr3_nt: TGTGCCATATCGATGACAGGGGGGTCTACTGAAGCTTTCTTT

v_call: TRBV6-1
j_call: TRBJ2-3
clone_size: NA
d_call: NA
cdr3_aa: CATLGSRGTDTQYF
cdr3_nt: TGTGCCACACTCGGGAGTCGGGGCACAGATACGCAGTATTTT

v_call: TRBV7-5
j_call: TRBJ1-1
clone_size: NA
d_call: NA
cdr3_aa: CARSLEAAHGTEAFF
cdr3_nt: TGTGCCAGAAGCTTAGAGGCGGCGCATGGCACTGAAGCTTTCTTT

v_call: TRBV5-4
j_call: TRBJ2-1
clone_size: NA
d_call: TRBD2
cdr3_aa: CASSLAGGPSYNEQFF
cdr3_nt: TGTGCCAGCAGCTTGGCGGGGGGGCCCTCCTACAATGAGCAGTTCTTC

v_call: TRBV15
j_call: TRBJ1-5
clone_size: few
d_call: NA
cdr3_aa: CATSRGGGGEPQHF
cdr3_nt: TGTGCCACCAGCAGAGGGGGTGGGGGAGAGCCCCAGCATTTT

v_call: TRBV5-8
j_call: TRBJ2-7
clone_size: NA
d_call: NA
cdr3_aa: CASSLRSGSLNGVPYEQYF
cdr3_nt: TGTGCCAGCAGCTTGCGTTCAGGGTCCCTTAACGGGGTCCCCTACGAGCAGTACTTC

v_call: TRBV30
j_call: TRBJ1-4
clone_size: NA
d_call: NA
cdr3_aa: CAWSGAEREKLFF
cdr3_nt: TGTGCCTGGAGCGGGGCAGAGAGGGAAAAACTGTTTTTT

v_call: TRBV14
j_call: TRBJ2-1
clone_size: NA
d_call: NA
cdr3_aa: CASSIRSEQFF
cdr3_nt: TGTGCCAGCAGCATCCGGAGTGAGCAGTTCTTC

v_call: TRBV6-1
j_call: TRBJ1-4
clone_size: NA
d_call: NA
cdr3_aa: CASSWVNEKLFF
cdr3_nt: TGTGCCAGCAGCTGGGTTAATGAAAAACTGTTTTTT

v_call: TRBV7-3
j_call: TRBJ1-2
clone_size: NA
d_call: TRBD1
cdr3_aa: CASSPDRGSYGYTF
cdr3_nt: TGCGCCAGCAGCCCAGACAGGGGATCCTATGGCTACACCTTC

v_call: TRBV7-3
j_call: TRBJ2-2
clone_size: NA
d_call: NA
cdr3_aa: CASSLFVGATGELFF
cdr3_nt: TGTGCCAGCAGCTTATTTGTCGGAGCCACCGGGGAGCTGTTTTTT

v_call: TRBV28
j_call: TRBJ2-1
clone_size: NA
d_call: NA
cdr3_aa: CASGTSQVGEQFF
cdr3_nt: TGTGCCAGCGGTACATCACAGGTCGGGGAGCAGTTCTTC

v_call: TRBV29-1
j_call: TRBJ1-2
clone_size: NA
d_call: TRBD1
cdr3_aa: CSAPGQTNYGYTF
cdr3_nt: TGCAGCGCCCCGGGACAGACGAACTATGGCTACACCTTC

v_call: TRBV28
j_call: TRBJ1-2
clone_size: NA
d_call: TRBD1
cdr3_aa: CASSLTGAGANYGYTF
cdr3_nt: TGTGCCAGCAGTTTAACAGGGGCAGGGGCGAACTATGGCTACACCTTC

v_call: TRBV19
j_call: TRBJ1-2
clone_size: NA
d_call: NA
cdr3_aa: CASSIDLSRAYGYTF
cdr3_nt: TGTGCCAGTAGTATAGATTTAAGCAGGGCTTACGGCTACACCTTC

v_call: TRBV6-5
j_call: TRBJ1-1
clone_size: NA
d_call: NA
cdr3_aa: CASFGLGAGNTEAFF
cdr3_nt: TGTGCCAGCTTCGGCTTAGGAGCAGGGAACACTGAAGCTTTCTTT

v_call: TRBV20-1
j_call: TRBJ2-1
clone_size: NA
d_call: NA
cdr3_aa: CSAAWGHEQFF
cdr3_nt: TGCAGTGCTGCCTGGGGTCATGAGCAGTTCTTC

v_call: TRBV5-6
j_call: TRBJ2-1
clone_size: NA
d_call: TRBD1
cdr3_aa: CASTVDRDHEQFF
cdr3_nt: TGTGCCAGCACCGTGGACAGGGACCATGAGCAGTTCTTC

v_call: TRBV19
j_call: TRBJ2-2
clone_size: NA
d_call: NA
cdr3_aa: CASKGGSLDRELFF
cdr3_nt: TGTGCCAGTAAGGGGGGGTCCTTGGACCGGGAGCTGTTTTTT

v_call: TRBV7-9
j_call: TRBJ2-3
clone_size: NA
d_call: NA
cdr3_aa: CASIHGSTDTQYF
cdr3_nt: TGTGCCAGCATTCACGGAAGCACAGATACGCAGTATTTT

v_call: TRBV2
j_call: TRBJ1-5
clone_size: NA
d_call: NA
cdr3_aa: CASSERWSLSNQPQHF
cdr3_nt: TGTGCCAGCAGTGAAAGATGGTCCCTGAGCAATCAGCCCCAGCATTTT

v_call: TRBV18
j_call: TRBJ2-5
clone_size: NA
d_call: NA
cdr3_aa: CASSPMGLVGQETQYF
cdr3_nt: TGTGCCAGCTCACCAATGGGGCTGGTGGGGCAAGAGACCCAGTACTTC

v_call: TRBV4-3
j_call: TRBJ2-1
clone_size: once
d_call: NA
cdr3_aa: CASSQERRALYNEQFF
cdr3_nt: TGCGCCAGCAGCCAAGAGCGACGAGCCTTATACAATGAGCAGTTCTTC

v_call: TRBV5-3
j_call: TRBJ2-1
clone_size: NA
d_call: TRBD2
cdr3_aa: CARSLVVAGVSYNEQFF
cdr3_nt: TGTGCCAGAAGCTTGGTTGTAGCGGGAGTCTCTTACAATGAGCAGTTCTTC

v_call: TRBV28
j_call: TRBJ2-5
clone_size: NA
d_call: NA
cdr3_aa: CASSLGQRETQYF
cdr3_nt: TGTGCCAGCAGTTTAGGGCAGAGAGAGACCCAGTACTTC

v_call: TRBV6-6
j_call: TRBJ2-3
clone_size: NA
d_call: NA
cdr3_aa: CASNQRLGTDTQYF
cdr3_nt: TGTGCCAGCAATCAAAGGTTGGGGACAGATACGCAGTATTTT

v_call: TRBV14
j_call: TRBJ2-7
clone_size: NA
d_call: NA
cdr3_aa: CASSQDYPWTGRAIEQYF
cdr3_nt: TGTGCCAGCAGCCAAGACTACCCCTGGACAGGGAGGGCGATCGAGCAGTACTTC

v_call: TRBV18
j_call: TRBJ2-6
clone_size: NA
d_call: NA
cdr3_aa: CASSPLGANVLTF
cdr3_nt: TGTGCCAGCTCACCTCTTGGGGCCAACGTCCTGACTTTC

v_call: TRBV30
j_call: TRBJ2-1
clone_size: NA
d_call: NA
cdr3_aa: CAWSQGFGNEQFF
cdr3_nt: TGTGCCTGGAGTCAGGGGTTCGGCAATGAGCAGTTCTTC

v_call: TRBV28
j_call: TRBJ2-3
clone_size: NA
d_call: TRBD1
cdr3_aa: CASSAWDRGADTQYF
cdr3_nt: TGTGCCAGCAGCGCCTGGGACAGGGGAGCTGATACGCAGTATTTT

v_call: TRBV7-9
j_call: TRBJ1-1
clone_size: few
d_call: TRBD1
cdr3_aa: CASSRGQGESEAFF
cdr3_nt: TGTGCCAGCAGCCGTGGACAGGGTGAGTCTGAAGCTTTCTTT

v_call: TRBV9
j_call: TRBJ2-1
clone_size: NA
d_call: NA
cdr3_aa: CASSVAGGSYNEQFF
cdr3_nt: TGTGCCAGCAGCGTAGCCGGTGGGTCCTACAATGAGCAGTTCTTC

v_call: TRBV2
j_call: TRBJ1-5
clone_size: NA
d_call: NA
cdr3_aa: CASSDRGHQPQHF
cdr3_nt: TGTGCCAGCAGTGACCGGGGCCATCAGCCCCAGCATTTT